This TCR beta chain was retrieved from a study of blood T cell repertoires in COVID-19. Study summary: Material from acute and convalescent COVID-19 was sourced from the United States, Italy and Spain. PBMCs, B-cell-depleted T cells, or T cells provided the cDNA or gDNA that made up the material.

Per the authors' pipeline: Amplifying reference gene primers gave estimates of nucleated cell counts. The method was immunoSEQ multiplex PCR; TCRdb's version includes in-frame clones alone and lacks a portion of them. V and J calls and clone size come straight from that table; D and trimming were deduced from the DNA. The sample records approximately 110,000 clones, 85% to 90% being singletons. This clonotype was obtained from a human donor in a cohort sampled during active COVID-19. Source material: peripheral blood.

CDR3 sequence reads: CASSQDMRLAGADTQYF. The DNA for the CDR3 is TGTGCCAGCAGCCAAGATATGCGGCTAGCGGGGGCAGATACGCAGTATTTT. The rearrangement links TRBV14 to TRBJ2-3; the match to TRBD2 covers 10 bases. V was clipped by 0 bases and J by 4 bases; unmatched bases: 7. The CDR3 length is 17 residues. Germline V gives CDR1 SGHDN, CDR2 FVKESK.